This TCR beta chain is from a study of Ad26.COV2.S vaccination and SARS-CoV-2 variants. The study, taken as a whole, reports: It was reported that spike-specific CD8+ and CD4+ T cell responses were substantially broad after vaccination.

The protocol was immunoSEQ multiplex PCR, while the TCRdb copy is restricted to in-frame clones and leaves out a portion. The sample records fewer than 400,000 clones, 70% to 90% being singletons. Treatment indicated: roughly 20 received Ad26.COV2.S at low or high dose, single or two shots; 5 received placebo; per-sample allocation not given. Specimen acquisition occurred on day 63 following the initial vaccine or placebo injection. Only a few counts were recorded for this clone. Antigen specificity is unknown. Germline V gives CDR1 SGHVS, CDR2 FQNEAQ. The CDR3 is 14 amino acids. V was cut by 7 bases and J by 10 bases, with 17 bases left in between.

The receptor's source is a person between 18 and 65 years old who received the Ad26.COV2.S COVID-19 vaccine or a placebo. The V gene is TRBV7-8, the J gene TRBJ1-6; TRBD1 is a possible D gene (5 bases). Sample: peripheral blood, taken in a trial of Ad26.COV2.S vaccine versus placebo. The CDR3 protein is CASKAPPRGSPLHF. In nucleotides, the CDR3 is TGTGCCAGCAAAGCCCCCCCCCGGGGGTCACCCCTCCACTTT.